These 23 T cell receptor beta chains were all obtained from the same sample, sequenced in a study of T cell changes during pregnancy in multiple sclerosis. Sequencing was performed with immunoSEQ multiplex PCR; in TCRdb, only in-frame clones are kept and a portion is missing. This table has 50,000 to 75,000 clones, 91% appearing once. The material sequenced was peripheral blood, taken after pregnancy. The receptors here all came from a female donor in good health, enrolled as a control in a pregnancy study.

The chain is built from TRBV18 and TRBJ1-6, with 10 bases that match TRBD1. The V gene end was trimmed by 6 bases and the J gene end by 6 bases; junction bases not matched to a gene: 5. The CDR3 extends over 15 amino acids. CDR1 and CDR2 from the germline V gene are KGHSH and LQKENI. CDR3 nucleotide sequence: TGTGCCAGCTCCCCTGGACAGGGGGGTAATTCACCCCTCCACTTT. Its protein product is CASSPGQGGNSPLHF.

V usage is TRBV11-2 and J usage is TRBJ2-1; a weak D match, TRBD2 (7 bases). With 1 base removed from V and 4 bases from J, the gap between germline ends came to 14 bases. From germline, CDR1 is SGHAT and CDR2 FQNNGV. This CDR3 has 16 amino acids. The CDR3 protein is CASSLAWGGGYNEQFF. The DNA for the CDR3 is TGTGCCAGCAGCTTAGCGTGGGGGGGCGGTTACAATGAGCAGTTCTTC.

The rearrangement joins TRBV11-2 to TRBJ2-7; 11 bases agree with TRBD2. The V gene end was trimmed by 0 bases and the J gene end by 3 bases; junction bases not matched to a gene: 7. This CDR3 is built from 17 residues. Germline V gene sequence: CDR1 SGHAT, CDR2 FQNNGV. CDR3: CASSLDALAGGYYEQYF. CDR3 sequence (DNA): TGTGCCAGCAGCTTAGATGCGCTAGCGGGGGGTTACTACGAGCAGTACTTC.

The chain uses TRBV30 and TRBJ2-3, with D possibly being TRBD2 (6 bases). V lost 2 bases, J lost 5 bases, and 8 bases lay in between. CDR1 GTSNPN and CDR2 SVGIG come from the germline V gene (reference sequence). The CDR3 runs to 12 residues. The CDR3: CAWSLGGDTQYF. The CDR3 nucleotides are TGTGCCTGGAGTTTGGGGGGAGATACGCAGTATTTT.

V usage is TRBV30 and J usage is TRBJ1-2; TRBD1 aligns across 9 bases. The CDR3 length is 13 residues. V shed 3 bases and J 12 bases; nucleotides not matched to a gene: 11. Germline values: CDR1 GTSNPN, CDR2 SVGIG (reference sequence). This CDR3 is CAWRDGTGTHDTF. CDR3 in DNA: TGTGCCTGGAGGGATGGGACAGGGACCCATGACACCTTC.

The table lists this clone with a few counts. This chain connects TRBV18 to TRBJ1-1, with 9 bases aligning to TRBD1. This CDR3 comprises 13 residues. V was pared by 3 bases and J by 11 bases, with 7 bases of the junction left unmatched. Germline V lookup: CDR1 KGHSH, CDR2 LQKENI. In nucleotides, the CDR3 is TGTGCCAGCTCACCTAGGACAGGGGAATACGCTTTCTTT. This gives the protein CASSPRTGEYAFF.

The rearrangement uses TRBV6-1 and TRBJ1-1; D may be TRBD1 (6 bases). Germline V gene sequence: CDR1 MNHNS, CDR2 SASEGT. This CDR3 spans 14 amino acids. The V and J ends lost 8 bases and 2 bases respectively, with 15 bases between them. The CDR3 is CASYEGDFNTEAFF. CDR3 nucleotides: TGTGCCAGCTACGAGGGGGATTTCAACACTGAAGCTTTCTTT.

J is TRBJ1-4 and V is TRBV5-1, with D perhaps matching TRBD1 (5 bases). The V end lost 1 base, the J end lost 8 bases, and 15 bases lay between the germline ends. Germline loops: CDR1 SGHRS, CDR2 YFSETQ. This CDR3 has 15 residues. The CDR3 spells CASSLSGTGTEKLFF. The CDR3 DNA follows: TGCGCCAGCAGCTTGTCAGGAACAGGTACAGAAAAACTGTTTTTT.

The chain links TRBV11-3 to TRBJ2-1, with 12 bases matching TRBD2. CDR1 is SGHNT and CDR2 is YENEEA in the germline V gene. Germline trimming cut 4 bases from V and 5 bases from J; bases unmatched to any gene: 6. The CDR3 is made up of 16 amino acids. The CDR3 bases are TGTGCCAGCAGCTCCATACTAGCGGGGGGACACAATGAGCAGTTCTTC. Translation: CASSSILAGGHNEQFF. The full variable domain, in which reference TRBV11-3 and TRBJ2-1 provide the parts outside the CDR3, is EAGVVQSPRYKIIEKKQPVAFWCNPISGHNTLYWYLQNLGQGPELLIRYENEEAVDDSQLPKDRFSAERLKGVDSTLKIQPAELGDSAVYLCASSSILAGGHNEQFFGPGTRLTVL.

The chain recombines TRBV7-3 with TRBJ1-1; D is ambiguous. From germline, CDR1 is SGHTA and CDR2 FQGTGA. The CDR3 runs to 13 residues. V shed 5 bases and J shed 1 base, with 8 bases lying between them. CDR3 bases: TGTGCCAGCAGCCCGGGTCAGAACACTGAAGCTTTCTTT. It codes for CASSPGQNTEAFF.

The count of this clone is one. The chain uses TRBV6-1 and TRBJ1-1, with D tentatively TRBD1 (5 bases). In germline, CDR1 is MNHNS, CDR2 SASEGT. This CDR3 contains 13 residues. V lost 7 bases and J lost 4, with 13 bases in between. The CDR3 DNA reads as TGTGCCAGCACCCAGGGATTAGGCACTGAAGCTTTCTTT. The encoded protein is CASTQGLGTEAFF.

This chain connects TRBV18 to TRBJ2-7; D is perhaps TRBD1 (5 bases). Per the germline V gene, CDR1 is KGHSH and CDR2 is LQKENI. The CDR3 runs 14 residues. V was shortened by 4 bases and J by 2 bases, with 12 bases between the two germline ends. This CDR3 reads CASSLQGWTYEQYF. Written as DNA, the CDR3 is TGTGCCAGCTCACTGCAGGGATGGACCTACGAGCAGTACTTC.

The rearrangement uses TRBV12-5 and TRBJ1-3; TRBD1 agrees at 9 bases. In germline, CDR1 is LGHNT, CDR2 FRNRAP. V lost 1 base to trimming and J lost 0 bases; unmatched junction nucleotides: 7. CDR3 length equals 18 residues. In DNA form, the CDR3 reads TGTGCTAGTGGTTTGGATGGGACAGGGCAACTCTCTGGAAACACCATATATTTT. This sequence encodes CASGLDGTGQLSGNTIYF.

This clone was seen once. This sequence joins TRBV4-1 and TRBJ2-5; 14 bases map to TRBD2. There are 16 residues in the CDR3. Losses at the gene ends were 1 base for V and 2 bases for J; bases not matched to a gene: 0. CDR1 MGHRA and CDR2 YSYEKL come from the germline V gene. This chain's CDR3 is CASSQGTSGGQETQYF. As DNA, the CDR3 is TGCGCCAGCAGCCAAGGGACTAGCGGGGGGCAAGAGACCCAGTACTTC.

The chain combines TRBV6-6 with TRBJ1-2; TRBD1 matches 8 bases. This CDR3 spans 16 amino acids. V shed 1 base, J shed 6 bases, and the junction held 10 bases outside the gene matches. From germline, CDR1 is MNHNY and CDR2 SVGAGI (reference sequence). The CDR3 nucleotides read TGTGCCAGCAGTTACTACCCCACCGGGACAGGCAATGGCTACACCTTC. Translated: CASSYYPTGTGNGYTF.

This chain joins TRBV6-5 and TRBJ1-1; no reliable D call. The CDR3 consists of 15 residues. Germline-derived CDR1 and CDR2 are MNHEY and SVGAGI. The V and J ends lost 0 bases and 0 bases respectively, with 8 bases between them. CDR3 protein: CASSYSPVMNTEAFF. The CDR3 coding sequence is TGTGCCAGCAGTTACTCGCCAGTAATGAACACTGAAGCTTTCTTT.

The genes are TRBV6-1 and TRBJ1-2, with 7 nucleotides matching TRBD1. Germline V lookup: CDR1 MNHNS, CDR2 SASEGT. V was clipped by 6 bases and J by 2 bases; unmatched bases: 6. CDR3 length: 14 amino acids. Here the CDR3 reads CASSPTGTNYGYTF. The DNA for the CDR3 is TGTGCCAGCAGCCCGACAGGGACCAACTATGGCTACACCTTC.

This chain links TRBV7-2 with TRBJ2-3, with 12 positions matching TRBD2. Germline V CDR1 and CDR2: SGHTA, FQGNSA. The CDR3 is 16 residues long. V gave up 5 bases and J gave up 3 bases; unmatched junction bases: 6. The CDR3 region is CASSRLAGEETDTQYF. CDR3 sequence (DNA): TGTGCCAGCAGCCGACTAGCGGGGGAGGAGACAGATACGCAGTATTTT. Full variable domain (outside the CDR3, taken from reference TRBV7-2 and TRBJ2-3): GAGVSQSPSNKVTEKGKDVELRCDPISGHTALYWYRQSLGQGLEFLIYFQGNSAPDKSGLPSDRFSAERTGGSVSTLTIQRTQQEDSAVYLCASSRLAGEETDTQYFGPGTRLTVL.

The chain joins TRBV7-2 to TRBJ2-3; D is ambiguous. Germline values: CDR1 SGHTA, CDR2 FQGNSA. The length of the CDR3 is 13 residues. V lost 1 base, J lost 8 bases, and 10 bases lay in between. DNA for the CDR3: TGTGCCAGCAGCTTAGAGGTTCGGAGTACGCAGTATTTT. This translates into CASSLEVRSTQYF.

V is TRBV27 and J is TRBJ1-2; D may be TRBD1 (6 bases). The length of the CDR3 is 14 residues. V dropped 2 bases and J dropped 8 bases, with 15 bases sitting between them. Germline CDR1 is MNHEY and CDR2 is SMNVEV (reference sequence). CDR3 sequence: CASSLHTQGGGYTF. In DNA, the CDR3 is TGTGCCAGCAGTTTACACACACAGGGTGGCGGCTACACCTTC.

This chain connects TRBV6-6 to TRBJ1-2; TRBD1 is a possible D gene (6 bases). Trimming shortened V by 5 bases and J by 8 bases, and 21 bases separated the two germline ends. The germline CDR1 and CDR2 sequences are MNHNY and SVGAGI (reference sequence). The CDR3 contains 15 residues. The CDR3 reads CASSPLGTPEMGYTF. CDR3 coding DNA: TGTGCCAGCAGTCCCCTTGGGACACCAGAAATGGGCTACACCTTC.

This chain uses TRBV7-9 with TRBJ2-3; tentative D call: TRBD1 (7 bases). Germline V gives CDR1 SEHNR, CDR2 FQNEAQ (reference sequence). V lost 5 bases to trimming and J lost 6 bases, with 21 bases between them. The CDR3 totals 16 residues. This CDR3 is CASSIGGARGMDTQYF. CDR3 DNA sequence: TGTGCCAGCAGCATCGGAGGGGCCAGGGGGATGGATACGCAGTATTTT.

The chain recombines TRBV27 with TRBJ2-7; no clear D. The CDR3 runs 13 residues. V lost 6 bases and J lost 1, with 10 bases in between. Germline assignment: CDR1 MNHEY and CDR2 SMNVEV (reference sequence). CDR3 in amino acids: CASSTDSSYEQYF. In nucleotides, the CDR3 is TGTGCCAGCAGCACAGATTCTTCCTACGAGCAGTACTTC.